Presented here are 31 T cell receptor beta chains from one specimen sequenced in a study of T cells after yellow fever vaccination (dated by TCRdb to the late 2010s). What the treatment or condition label conveys for this sample: live attenuated yellow fever vaccine strain. Preparation of the library involved 5' RACE. The sequencing machine was an Illumina HiSeq 2500. In-frame beta chains were kept once TCRdb had trimmed the public reads at Q25 with fastp and called clones with MiXCR. CDR3 protein duplicates are merged, each entry listing the most common genes and DNA. The sample records some 670,000 distinct CDR3 sequences, approximately 13% of which are singletons. Together, the top ten hold 15% of the sample. Sequences were derived from PBMCs, sampled on the day of the yellow fever booster vaccination. Receptors were obtained from a man aged 30 to 39 who received the YFV17D yellow fever vaccine.

This clonotype showed up just a few times. The chain carries TRBV20-1 and TRBJ2-2, with D perhaps matching TRBD2 (5 bases). This CDR3 region has 12 residues. CDR1 DFQATT and CDR2 SNEGSKA come from the germline V gene (reference sequence). Deletions cut 2 bases from V and 5 bases from J, with 6 bases between. The CDR3 DNA is TGCAGTGCTAGAACGGGGACCGGGGAGCTGTTTTTT. Amino acid sequence: CSARTGTGELFF.

This clonotype was counted a few times. This rearrangement joins TRBV20-1 to TRBJ2-5; D is unresolved. Germline assignment: CDR1 DFQATT and CDR2 SNEGSKA (reference sequence). There are 11 residues in the CDR3. V was trimmed by 2 bases and J by 3 bases, leaving 4 bases between them. In nucleotides, the CDR3 is TGCAGTGCTAGAACGGAAGAGACCCAGTACTTC. This sequence encodes CSARTEETQYF.

This chain connects TRBV24-1 to TRBJ2-2; tentative D call: TRBD2 (6 bases). The V gene lost 9 bases and the J gene lost 6 bases, with 19 bases spanning the gap. Germline V lookup: CDR1 KGHDR, CDR2 SFDVKD. The CDR3 runs 15 residues. This CDR3 reads CATSEARGSPGELFF. CDR3 DNA: TGTGCCACCTCGGAGGCGCGGGGCTCCCCCGGGGAGCTGTTTTTT.

This clonotype has just one count. The CDR3 loop reads CASTGLAGESAYNEQFF. CDR3 sequence (DNA): TGTGCCAGTACCGGACTAGCGGGAGAGTCGGCCTACAATGAGCAGTTCTTC. V is TRBV19 and J is TRBJ2-1; 13 bases fit TRBD2. From germline, CDR1 is LNHDA and CDR2 SQIVND (reference sequence). After removal of 7 bases from V and 2 bases from J, the junction contained 8 bases not matched to a gene. CDR3 length: 17 amino acids.

In this sample, this clonotype turned up many times. This chain connects TRBV29-1 to TRBJ2-1; 8 bases match TRBD2. J gave up 9 bases and V 7 bases, and 11 bases lay outside the gene matches. In germline, CDR1 is SQVTM, CDR2 ANQGSEA. The CDR3 totals 13 residues. CDR3 in DNA: TGCAGCGGAAAGAGCGGGAGAGTGACTGAGCAGTTCTTC. It specifies CSGKSGRVTEQFF.

The table lists this clonotype with a few counts. The rearrangement uses TRBV6-2 or TRBV6-3 and TRBJ2-1; no clear D gene. CDR3 length: 10 residues. CDR1 MNHEY and CDR2 SVGEGT come from the germline V gene. V was shortened by 11 bases and J by 8 bases, with 10 bases between the two germline ends. Written as DNA, the CDR3 is TGTGCCGCCCGCGTTGATGAGCAGTTCTTC. This encodes CAARVDEQFF.

The genes are TRBV7-2 and TRBJ2-7, with TRBD1 as a possible D gene (6 bases). V lost 5 bases and J 2 bases, leaving 16 bases between the germline ends. Germline V gives CDR1 SGHTA, CDR2 FQGNSA. This CDR3 spans 15 amino acids. CDR3 residues: CASSEDPDSAYEQYF. CDR3 coding DNA: TGTGCCAGCAGCGAAGACCCGGACAGTGCCTACGAGCAGTACTTC.

This clonotype is medium-sized by share. V is TRBV9 and J is TRBJ2-7; D may be TRBD2 (5 bases). CDR1 SGDLS and CDR2 YYNGEE come from the germline V gene. Trimming shortened V by 5 bases and J by 7 bases, and 13 bases separated the two germline ends. There are 12 residues in the CDR3. The CDR3 reads CASSALGGEQYF. In nucleotides, the CDR3 is TGTGCCAGCAGTGCACTAGGTGGGGAGCAGTACTTC.

The chain combines TRBV11-2 with TRBJ2-3; D remains unclear. Germline loops: CDR1 SGHAT, CDR2 FQNNGV. CDR3 size: 15 residues. Trimming removed 6 bases from V and 0 bases from J, with 13 bases in between. CDR3 region: CASSFFGRSTDTQYF. The CDR3 DNA sequence: TGTGCCAGCAGTTTTTTTGGACGGAGCACAGATACGCAGTATTTT.

This clonotype was seen only a few times. The chain carries TRBV12-3 or TRBV12-4 and TRBJ2-7; 7 bases line up with TRBD1. There are 14 residues in the CDR3. V was clipped by 5 bases and J by 5 bases; unmatched bases: 9. The DNA of the CDR3 is TGTGCCAGCAGTCCCGGGACAGCGCGCGACGAGCAGTACTTC. Translating it yields CASSPGTARDEQYF.

This clonotype has more than one count but fewer than ten. The rearrangement uses TRBV10-2 and TRBJ2-2; 12 nucleotides match TRBD1. CDR3 size: 17 residues. From germline, CDR1 is WSHSY and CDR2 SAAADI. The V segment lost 7 bases and the J segment 2 bases; nucleotides outside the gene matches: 8. CDR3 in DNA: TGCGCCAGCACCATGGGACAGGGGGCAAGTAACACCGGGGAGCTGTTTTTT. This translates into CASTMGQGASNTGELFF.

The chain joins TRBV3-1 to TRBJ1-5; TRBD1 aligns across 8 bases. The germline gives CDR1 LGHDT, CDR2 YNNKEL (reference sequence). Trimming took 4 bases from V and 7 from J; bases not matched to a gene: 9. The CDR3 totals 15 residues. The CDR3 sequence is CASSPVTGAGQPQHF. The CDR3 coding sequence is TGTGCCAGCAGCCCCGTGACAGGGGCAGGGCAGCCCCAGCATTTT.

This clonotype came up a few times. This chain uses TRBV21-1 with TRBJ1-1; no check of the table's D call, TRBD1, against the DNA was made. TRBV21-1 is termed a pseudogene. The CDR3 is 16 residues long. This chain's CDR3 is CASRMGQGLGYTEAFF. In DNA form, the CDR3 reads TGTGCCAGCAGGATGGGACAGGGCCTGGGGTACACTGAAGCTTTCTTT.

This clonotype showed up just a few times. The chain carries TRBV12-3 or TRBV12-4 and TRBJ2-3; no clear D gene. The CDR3 has 12 residues. Trimming removed 6 bases from V and 4 bases from J, with 8 bases in between. The DNA of the CDR3 is TGTGCCAGCAGATACAGTGCAGATACGCAGTATTTT. This translates into CASRYSADTQYF.

As to this clonotype: The junction does not match germline at one end; this may be a read error. The V and J genes are TRBV20-1 and TRBJ2-2; D is perhaps TRBD2 (6 bases). Germline values: CDR1 DFQATT, CDR2 SNEGSKA (reference sequence). The CDR3 spans 16 residues. The CDR3 sequence: CCARDLREPLSGELFF. CDR3 sequence (DNA): TGCTGTGCTAGAGATCTTCGGGAGCCTCTCTCCGGGGAGCTGTTTTTT.

In this sample, this clonotype turned up a few times. The chain recombines TRBV30 with TRBJ2-7; 12 bases align to TRBD2. The CDR3 length is 16 residues. Germline-derived CDR1 and CDR2 are GTSNPN and SVGIG (reference sequence). J lost 0 bases, V lost 2 bases, and 5 bases had no gene match. DNA of the CDR3: TGTGCCTGGAGTTCGCCGGGACTAGCGGGCTCCTACGAGCAGTACTTC. Amino acid sequence: CAWSSPGLAGSYEQYF.

This rearrangement joins TRBV5-1 to TRBJ1-1; a possible D gene is TRBD1 (6 bases). V gave up 4 bases and J gave up 11 bases, with 18 bases separating them. The CDR3 spans 13 residues. CDR1 and CDR2 from the germline V gene are SGHRS and YFSETQ. In nucleotides, the CDR3 is TGCGCCAGCAGCCCAACTGACCCAGGGGATGCTTTCTTT. Its protein product is CASSPTDPGDAFF.

In this sample, this clonotype turned up a few times. This rearrangement joins TRBV4-3 to TRBJ2-7; D ambiguous. CDR1 and CDR2 from the germline V gene are LGHNA and YSLEER. With 0 bases removed from V and 1 base from J, the gap between germline ends came to 7 bases. This CDR3 is 14 amino acids long. The CDR3 loop reads CASSQEGSSYEQYF. CDR3 coding DNA: TGCGCCAGCAGCCAAGAGGGCAGTTCCTACGAGCAGTACTTC.

The rearrangement uses TRBV29-1 and TRBJ1-2; 10 bases are a match to TRBD1. The CDR3 spans 14 residues. The trim removed 4 bases at V and 7 bases at J, leaving 9 bases unmatched. Germline CDR1 reads SQVTM; CDR2 reads ANQGSEA. CDR3 amino acids: CSVGRQGAAGGYTF. In nucleotides, the CDR3 is TGCAGCGTTGGCAGACAGGGGGCTGCAGGTGGCTACACCTTC.

The chain employs TRBV5-1 and TRBJ1-1; D gene uncertain. V was shortened by 5 bases and J by 1 base, with 9 bases between the two germline ends. This CDR3 is 13 amino acids long. Germline CDR1 is SGHRS and CDR2 is YFSETQ. CDR3 loop: CASRLGENTEAFF. CDR3 nucleotide sequence: TGCGCCAGCAGACTTGGGGAGAACACTGAAGCTTTCTTT.

This clonotype was observed many times. The CDR3 DNA sequence: TGCAGTGCTAGAGACCTCCGGGGGGAGGTCGGCGAGCAGTACTTC. It specifies CSARDLRGEVGEQYF. The V call is TRBV20-1, the J call TRBJ2-7, with 7 positions matching TRBD2. The CDR3 runs 15 residues. Germline V gene data show CDR1 as DFQATT and CDR2 as SNEGSKA (reference sequence). Germline trimming cut 0 bases from V and 6 bases from J; bases unmatched to any gene: 11.

The rearrangement joins TRBV7-2 to TRBJ2-5, with D unclear. CDR3 length equals 15 residues. V was shortened by 0 bases and J by 2 bases, with 10 bases between the two germline ends. The germline CDR1 and CDR2 sequences are SGHTA and FQGNSA. The CDR3 DNA is TGTGCCAGCAGCTTAGCCTTCGGGTTACAAGAGACCCAGTACTTC. The encoded protein is CASSLAFGLQETQYF.

The chain recombines TRBV20-1 with TRBJ2-2; D is perhaps TRBD1 (6 bases). With 0 bases removed from V and 2 bases from J, the gap between germline ends came to 16 bases. The CDR3 length is 17 residues. The germline CDR1 and CDR2 sequences are DFQATT and SNEGSKA (reference sequence). CDR3 sequence (DNA): TGCAGTGCTAGAGATCCTCTGAGAGGGGGTAACACCGGGGAGCTGTTTTTT. Protein product: CSARDPLRGGNTGELFF.

The CDR3 sequence is CSGPTSGSSEQYF. In nucleotides, the CDR3 is TGCAGTGGACCGACTAGCGGGAGCAGCGAGCAGTACTTC. The chain uses TRBV20-1 and TRBJ2-7; 12 bases fit TRBD2. J gave up 6 bases and V 7 bases, and 7 bases lay outside the gene matches. This CDR3 contains 13 residues. Germline V gene data show CDR1 as DFQATT and CDR2 as SNEGSKA (reference sequence).

The chain couples TRBV11-2 to TRBJ1-3, with D hard to call. The CDR3 is 12 amino acids. V lost 3 bases and J 4 bases, leaving 4 bases between the germline ends. Germline V lookup: CDR1 SGHAT, CDR2 FQNNGV. In DNA, the CDR3 is TGTGCCAGCAGCTTTCACGGAAACACCATATATTTT. This gives the protein CASSFHGNTIYF.

This clonotype appeared a single time. The rearrangement links TRBV25-1 to TRBJ1-2; no clear D. V was pared by 11 bases and J by 8 bases, with 18 bases between. Germline V gene data show CDR1 as MGHDK and CDR2 as SYGVNS. This CDR3 region has 12 residues. CDR3 nucleotides: TGTGCCGGCCAAACCTCGGGTGGCGGCTACACCTTC. It is translated as CAGQTSGGGYTF.

This sequence joins TRBV15 and TRBJ2-1, with 8 bases matching TRBD1. Trimming at V came to 0 bases and at J to 3 bases, leaving 16 bases not matched to a gene. The CDR3 contains 20 residues. Germline-derived CDR1 and CDR2 are LNHNV and YYDKDF (reference sequence). The CDR3: CATSRDRPLRTGSHYNEQFF. The CDR3 bases are TGTGCCACCAGCAGAGATCGTCCCTTACGGACAGGGAGCCACTACAATGAGCAGTTCTTC. Together with reference TRBV15 and TRBJ2-1, the CDR3 gives the full variable domain: DAMVIQNPRYQVTQFGKPVTLSCSQTLNHNVMYWYQQKSSQAPKLLFHYYDKDFNNEADTPDNFQSRRPNTSFCFLDIRSPGLGDTAMYLCATSRDRPLRTGSHYNEQFFGPGTRLTVL.

The chain is built from TRBV24-1 and TRBJ2-3, with TRBD2 matching over 9 bases. Per germline, CDR1 KGHDR and CDR2 SFDVKD. The CDR3 sequence is 16 residues long. V dropped 2 bases and J dropped 5; count of bases not matched to a gene: 7. CDR3 sequence reads: CATSDSGGRALDTQYF. CDR3 nucleotides: TGTGCCACCAGTGATTCAGGCGGGAGGGCCTTAGATACGCAGTATTTT.

V is TRBV7-2 and J is TRBJ1-2; D is uncertain. Trimming stripped 3 bases from V and 0 bases from J, with 17 bases between. The CDR3 spans 17 residues. Germline-derived CDR1 and CDR2 are SGHTA and FQGNSA. As DNA, the CDR3 is TGTGCCAGCAGCTTCCCCAGAGACTCTTTAGCTAACTATGGCTACACCTTC. This encodes CASSFPRDSLANYGYTF.

The chain carries TRBV5-1 and TRBJ2-1; no clear D gene. This CDR3 is built from 13 residues. The V gene lost 4 bases and the J gene lost 10 bases, with 15 bases spanning the gap. Looked up from germline, CDR1 is SGHRS and CDR2 is YFSETQ. CDR3 residues: CASSKMGMGEQFF. DNA for the CDR3: TGCGCCAGCAGCAAAATGGGAATGGGGGAGCAGTTCTTC.

The J gene is TRBJ2-7, the V gene TRBV20-1; D may correspond to TRBD1 or TRBD2 (5 bases each). The ends were cut back, 6 bases at V and 4 bases at J, with 19 bases in the middle. Germline assignment: CDR1 DFQATT and CDR2 SNEGSKA (reference sequence). The CDR3 is 14 amino acids. The CDR3 DNA reads TGCAGTGCCTCGCCGGGACCTTATCTATACGAGCAGTACTTC. This encodes CSASPGPYLYEQYF.